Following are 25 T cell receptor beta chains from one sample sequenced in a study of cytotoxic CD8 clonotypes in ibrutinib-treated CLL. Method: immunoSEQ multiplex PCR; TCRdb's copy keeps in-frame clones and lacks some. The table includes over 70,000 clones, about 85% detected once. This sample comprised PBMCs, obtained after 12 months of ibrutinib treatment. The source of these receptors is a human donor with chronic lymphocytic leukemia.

This CDR3 reads CASSQGHYTDTQYF. The CDR3 nucleotides read TGCGCCAGCAGCCAAGGGCACTACACAGATACGCAGTATTTT. The V call is TRBV4-1, the J call TRBJ2-3; D remains unclear. Germline V CDR1 and CDR2: MGHRA, YSYEKL. V lost 1 base and J lost 2, with 7 bases in between. The CDR3 is 14 residues long.

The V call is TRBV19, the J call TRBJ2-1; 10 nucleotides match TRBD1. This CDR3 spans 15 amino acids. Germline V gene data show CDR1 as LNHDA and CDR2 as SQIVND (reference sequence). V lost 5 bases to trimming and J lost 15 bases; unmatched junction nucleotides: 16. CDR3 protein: CASSHRDRGPQSGFF. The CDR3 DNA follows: TGTGCCAGTAGTCACAGGGACAGGGGACCCCAAAGTGGGTTCTTC.

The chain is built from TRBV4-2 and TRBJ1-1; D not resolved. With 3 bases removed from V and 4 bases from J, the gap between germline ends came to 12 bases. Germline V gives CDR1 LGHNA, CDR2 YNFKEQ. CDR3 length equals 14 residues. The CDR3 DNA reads TGTGCCAGCAGCCACCCAACGGCGAGCACTGAAGCTTTCTTT. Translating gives CASSHPTASTEAFF.

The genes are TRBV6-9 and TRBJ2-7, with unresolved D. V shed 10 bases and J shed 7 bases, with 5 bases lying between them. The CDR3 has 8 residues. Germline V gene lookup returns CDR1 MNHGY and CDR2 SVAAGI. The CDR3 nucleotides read TGTGCCACCCCTGAGCAGTACTTC. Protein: CATPEQYF.

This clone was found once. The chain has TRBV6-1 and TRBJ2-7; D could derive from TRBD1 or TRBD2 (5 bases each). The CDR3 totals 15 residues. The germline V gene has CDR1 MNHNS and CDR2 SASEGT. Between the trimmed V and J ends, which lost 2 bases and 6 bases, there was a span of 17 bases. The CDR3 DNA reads TGTGCCAGCAGTGAAAAAGGGACCTCCCTTTCCGAGCAGTACTTC. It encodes CASSEKGTSLSEQYF.

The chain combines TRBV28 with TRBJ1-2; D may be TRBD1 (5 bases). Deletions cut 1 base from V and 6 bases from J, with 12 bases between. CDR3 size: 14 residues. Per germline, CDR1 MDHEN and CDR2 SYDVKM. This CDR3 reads CASSLFGGNDGYTF. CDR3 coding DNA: TGTGCCAGCAGTTTATTCGGGGGTAATGATGGCTACACCTTC.

The CDR3 sequence: CASSRSGGNNEKLFF. Here the CDR3 DNA reads TGTGCCAGCAGCCGAAGTGGGGGGAATAATGAAAAACTGTTTTTT. The chain employs TRBV7-2 and TRBJ1-4; possibly TRBD1 for D (5 bases). The V end was cut by 5 bases, the J end by 4 bases, with 14 bases between. The CDR3 consists of 15 residues. CDR1 is SGHTA and CDR2 is FQGNSA in the germline V gene.

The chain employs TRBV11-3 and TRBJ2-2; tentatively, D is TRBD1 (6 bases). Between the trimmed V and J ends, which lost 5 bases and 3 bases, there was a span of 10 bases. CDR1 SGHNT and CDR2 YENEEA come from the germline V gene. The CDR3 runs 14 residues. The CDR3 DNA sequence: TGTGCCAGCAGCCCAGGGGTGGACACCGGGGAGCTGTTTTTT. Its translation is CASSPGVDTGELFF.

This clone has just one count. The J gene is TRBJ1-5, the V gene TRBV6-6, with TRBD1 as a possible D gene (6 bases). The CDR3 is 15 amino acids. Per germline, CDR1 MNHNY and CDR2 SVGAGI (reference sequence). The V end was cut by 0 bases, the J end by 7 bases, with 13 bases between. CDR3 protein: CASSYSRGRGQPQHF. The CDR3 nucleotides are TGTGCCAGCAGTTACTCTCGGGGGCGCGGGCAGCCCCAGCATTTT.

The CDR3 here is CASSRETGTNYGYTF. Here the CDR3 DNA reads TGTGCCAGCAGCCGCGAAACCGGGACTAACTATGGCTACACCTTC. The chain joins TRBV6-5 to TRBJ1-2; D uncertain. Per germline, CDR1 MNHEY and CDR2 SVGAGI. V was trimmed by 6 bases and J by 0 bases, leaving 14 bases between them. This CDR3 has 15 amino acids.

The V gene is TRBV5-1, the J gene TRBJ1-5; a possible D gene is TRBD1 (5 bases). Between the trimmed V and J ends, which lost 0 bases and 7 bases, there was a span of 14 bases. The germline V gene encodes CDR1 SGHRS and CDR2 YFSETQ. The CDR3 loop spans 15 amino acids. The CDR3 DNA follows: TGCGCCAGCAGCTTGGCGGGGACCGGGAGGCAGCCCCAGCATTTT. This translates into CASSLAGTGRQPQHF.

The CDR3: CASSLWGGRAGGDTQYF. The CDR3 coding sequence is TGTGCCAGCAGCTTGTGGGGTGGGAGGGCCGGTGGAGATACGCAGTATTTT. The V and J genes are TRBV5-5 and TRBJ2-3; 7 bases map to TRBD2. With 1 base clipped from V and 5 bases from J, the junction kept 13 bases outside the gene matches. Germline loops: CDR1 SGHKS, CDR2 YYEKEE (reference sequence). The CDR3 totals 17 residues.

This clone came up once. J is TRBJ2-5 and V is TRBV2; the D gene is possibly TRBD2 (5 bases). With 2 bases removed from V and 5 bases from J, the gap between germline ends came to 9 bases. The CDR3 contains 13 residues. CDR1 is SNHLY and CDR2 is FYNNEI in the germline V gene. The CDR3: CASSEFGGETQYF. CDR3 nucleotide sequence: TGTGCCAGCAGTGAATTCGGCGGGGAGACCCAGTACTTC.

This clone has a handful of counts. CDR3 residues: CASSLGPGDMFF. The CDR3 DNA follows: TGTGCCAGCAGCTTAGGACCGGGGGATATGTTCTTC. The chain carries TRBV7-9 and TRBJ2-1; tentative D call: TRBD2 (6 bases). There are 12 residues in the CDR3. CDR1 is SEHNR, CDR2 FQNEAQ, per germline (reference sequence). The V and J ends lost 1 base and 15 bases respectively, with 13 bases between them.

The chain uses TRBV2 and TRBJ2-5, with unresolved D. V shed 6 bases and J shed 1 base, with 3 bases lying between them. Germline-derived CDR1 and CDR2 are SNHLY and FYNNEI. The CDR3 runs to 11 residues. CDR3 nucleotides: TGTGCCAGCAGCACCCAAGAGACCCAGTACTTC. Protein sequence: CASSTQETQYF.

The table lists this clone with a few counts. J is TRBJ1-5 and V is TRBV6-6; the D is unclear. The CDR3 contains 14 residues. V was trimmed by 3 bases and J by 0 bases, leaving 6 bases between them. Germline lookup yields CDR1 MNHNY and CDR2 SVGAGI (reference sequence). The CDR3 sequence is CASSYPDSNQPQHF. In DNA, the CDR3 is TGTGCCAGCAGTTATCCCGATAGCAATCAGCCCCAGCATTTT.

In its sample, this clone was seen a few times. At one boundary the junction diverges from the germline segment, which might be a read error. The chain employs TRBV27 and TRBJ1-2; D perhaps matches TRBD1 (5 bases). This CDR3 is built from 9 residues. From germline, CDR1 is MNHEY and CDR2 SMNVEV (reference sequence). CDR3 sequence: CPGGKLLPF. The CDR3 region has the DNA TGCCCGGGGGGAAAGTTGCTCCCTTTC.

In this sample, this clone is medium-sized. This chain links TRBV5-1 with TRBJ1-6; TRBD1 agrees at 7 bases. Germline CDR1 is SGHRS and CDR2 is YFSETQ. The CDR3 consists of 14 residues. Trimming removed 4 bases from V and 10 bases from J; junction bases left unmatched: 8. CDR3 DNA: TGCGCCAGCAGCCTACCCTCAGGGGGGTCACCCCTCCACTTT. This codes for CASSLPSGGSPLHF.

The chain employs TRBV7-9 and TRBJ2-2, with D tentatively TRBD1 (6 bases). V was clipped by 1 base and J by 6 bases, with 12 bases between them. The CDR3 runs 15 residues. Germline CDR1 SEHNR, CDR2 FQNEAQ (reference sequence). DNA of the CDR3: TGTGCCAGCAGCTTAGGACAGGTCCTGGCCGGGGAGCTGTTTTTT. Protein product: CASSLGQVLAGELFF.

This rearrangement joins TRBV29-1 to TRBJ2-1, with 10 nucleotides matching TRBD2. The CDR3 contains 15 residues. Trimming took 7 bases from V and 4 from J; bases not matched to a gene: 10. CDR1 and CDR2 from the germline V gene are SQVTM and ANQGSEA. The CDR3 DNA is TGCAGCGGGCGGCTAGCGGGAGCCCTTTACAATGAGCAGTTCTTC. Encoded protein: CSGRLAGALYNEQFF.

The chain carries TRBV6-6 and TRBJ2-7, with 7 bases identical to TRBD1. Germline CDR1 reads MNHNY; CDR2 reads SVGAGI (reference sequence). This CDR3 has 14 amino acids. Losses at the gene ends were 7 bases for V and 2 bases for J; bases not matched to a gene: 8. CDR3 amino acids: CASIRPGTAYEQYF. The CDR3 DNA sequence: TGTGCCAGCATCCGCCCGGGGACAGCCTACGAGCAGTACTTC.

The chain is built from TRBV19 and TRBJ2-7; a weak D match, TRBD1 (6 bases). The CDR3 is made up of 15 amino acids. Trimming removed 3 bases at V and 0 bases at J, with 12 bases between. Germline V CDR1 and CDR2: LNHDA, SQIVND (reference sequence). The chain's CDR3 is CASSIGGQHSYEQYF. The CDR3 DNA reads TGTGCCAGTAGTATCGGTGGACAGCACTCCTACGAGCAGTACTTC.

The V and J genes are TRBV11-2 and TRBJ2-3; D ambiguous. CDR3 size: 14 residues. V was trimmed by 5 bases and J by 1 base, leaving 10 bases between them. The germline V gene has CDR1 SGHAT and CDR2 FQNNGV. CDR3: CASSPQDGTDTQYF. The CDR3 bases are TGTGCCAGCAGCCCCCAGGACGGCACAGATACGCAGTATTTT.

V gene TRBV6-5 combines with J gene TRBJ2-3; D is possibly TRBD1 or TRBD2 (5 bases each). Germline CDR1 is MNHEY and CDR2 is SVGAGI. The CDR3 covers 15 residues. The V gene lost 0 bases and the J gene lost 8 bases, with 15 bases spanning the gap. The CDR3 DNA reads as TGTGCCAGCAGTTACTCGAAGGCTAGTGGGGGTACGCAGTATTTT. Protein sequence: CASSYSKASGGTQYF.

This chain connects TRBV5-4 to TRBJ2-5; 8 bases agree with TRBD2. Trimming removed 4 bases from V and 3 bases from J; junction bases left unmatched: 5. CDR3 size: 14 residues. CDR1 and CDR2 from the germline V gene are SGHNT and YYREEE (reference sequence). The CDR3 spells CASSPGTREETQYF. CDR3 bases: TGTGCCAGCAGCCCCGGGACTAGGGAAGAGACCCAGTACTTC.